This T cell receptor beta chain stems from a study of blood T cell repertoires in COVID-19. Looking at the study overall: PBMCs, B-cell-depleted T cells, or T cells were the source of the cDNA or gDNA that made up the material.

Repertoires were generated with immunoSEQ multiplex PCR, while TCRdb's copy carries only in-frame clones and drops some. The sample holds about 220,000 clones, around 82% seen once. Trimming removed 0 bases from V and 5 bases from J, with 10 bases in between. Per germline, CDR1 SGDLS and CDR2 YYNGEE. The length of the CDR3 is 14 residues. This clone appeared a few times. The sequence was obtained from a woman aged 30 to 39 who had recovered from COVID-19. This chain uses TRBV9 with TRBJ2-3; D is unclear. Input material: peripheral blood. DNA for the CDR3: TGTGCCAGCAGCGTAGTGGGCCGAGAAGATACGCAGTATTTT. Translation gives CASSVVGREDTQYF.